These 30 T cell receptor beta chains originate from one sample sequenced in a study of cytotoxic CD8 clonotypes in ibrutinib-treated CLL. Profiling relied on immunoSEQ multiplex PCR, and the TCRdb table lists in-frame clones only, not all of them. The data show approximately 70,000 clones, 90% seen once. The sequenced sample was PBMCs, obtained after 12 months of ibrutinib treatment. Every receptor here comes from a human donor with chronic lymphocytic leukemia.

The V and J genes are TRBV6-5 and TRBJ2-1; 7 bases fit TRBD2. Germline loops: CDR1 MNHEY, CDR2 SVGAGI. V lost 0 bases to trimming and J lost 6 bases; unmatched junction nucleotides: 5. The CDR3 sequence is 15 residues long. The CDR3 is CASSYSSGGLNEQFF. CDR3 nucleotides: TGTGCCAGCAGTTACTCCTCGGGAGGACTCAATGAGCAGTTCTTC.

V is TRBV5-1 and J is TRBJ2-5, with 14 bases lining up with TRBD2. The V gene end was trimmed by 4 bases and the J gene end by 5 bases; junction bases not matched to a gene: 7. Germline lookup yields CDR1 SGHRS and CDR2 YFSETQ. The CDR3 has 16 amino acids. The chain's CDR3 is CASSLRLAGGVETQYF. CDR3 DNA: TGCGCCAGCAGCCTCAGACTAGCGGGAGGGGTCGAGACCCAGTACTTC.

The gene calls are TRBV7-9 and TRBJ2-7; no reliable D call. The CDR3 covers 14 residues. V lost 3 bases and J 0 bases, leaving 9 bases between the germline ends. Per germline, CDR1 SEHNR and CDR2 FQNEAQ (reference sequence). The CDR3 coding sequence is TGTGCCAGCAGCTTGGCCAGTACCTCCTACGAGCAGTACTTC. Its translation is CASSLASTSYEQYF.

CDR3 sequence reads: CSVAGTTLTDTQYF. DNA for the CDR3: TGCAGCGTTGCAGGGACTACCCTCACAGATACGCAGTATTTT. The chain carries TRBV29-1 and TRBJ2-3, with 7 positions matching TRBD2. Germline V gene data show CDR1 as SQVTM and CDR2 as ANQGSEA. CDR3 size: 14 residues. Trimming cost V 4 bases and J 2 bases; bases outside gene matches: 6.

The DNA for the CDR3 is TGTGCCAGTAGTATGGTCCTCACCCTAGTTATGAACACTGAAGCTTTCTTT. It codes for CASSMVLTLVMNTEAFF. The V and J genes are TRBV19 and TRBJ1-1; D is undetermined. The CDR3 runs to 17 residues. V lost 3 bases to trimming and J lost 0 bases, with 17 bases between them. Germline CDR1 LNHDA, CDR2 SQIVND (reference sequence).

The V and J genes are TRBV5-1 and TRBJ2-3; 9 bases align to TRBD2. Germline trimming cut 8 bases from V and 4 bases from J; bases unmatched to any gene: 20. The V gene's germline CDR1 is SGHRS and CDR2 YFSETQ. CDR3 length equals 18 residues. The CDR3 DNA sequence: TGCGCCAGTACAGGGGCAGGGGCTAGCGGGATGAGTTCAGATACGCAGTATTTT. As protein: CASTGAGASGMSSDTQYF.

The gene calls are TRBV7-9 and TRBJ1-2; a weak D match, TRBD1 (6 bases). The germline gives CDR1 SEHNR, CDR2 FQNEAQ (reference sequence). The CDR3 has 12 amino acids. The V end was cut by 0 bases, the J end by 8 bases, with 7 bases between. In DNA, the CDR3 is TGTGCCAGCAGCTTAGCGGGGGGCGGCTACACCTTC. Encoded protein: CASSLAGGGYTF.

The chain links TRBV7-8 to TRBJ2-7, with D perhaps being TRBD1 or TRBD2 (6 bases each). CDR1 and CDR2 (germline): SGHVS, FQNEAQ. The germline V and J ends were trimmed by 6 bases and 1 base, with 16 bases remaining between them. The CDR3 is 15 amino acids. As DNA, the CDR3 is TGTGCCAGCAGTTTGGGGGCTAGCGTGTCCTACGAGCAGTACTTC. Its protein product is CASSLGASVSYEQYF.

The V and J genes are TRBV29-1 and TRBJ2-3; 11 positions match TRBD1. Trimming took 4 bases from V and 4 from J; bases not matched to a gene: 4. The CDR3 spans 14 residues. Germline V gives CDR1 SQVTM, CDR2 ANQGSEA. The CDR3 DNA reads as TGCAGCGTTGGGACAGGGGGCAGGTCAGATACGCAGTATTTT. Encoded protein: CSVGTGGRSDTQYF.

The J gene is TRBJ1-1, the V gene TRBV6-1, with D possibly matching TRBD1 (5 bases). Germline V gene lookup returns CDR1 MNHNS and CDR2 SASEGT. This CDR3 has 13 amino acids. The V gene lost 3 bases and the J gene lost 7 bases, with 12 bases spanning the gap. DNA of the CDR3: TGTGCCAGCAGTGATAGCCCTCAGGGTGAAGCTTTCTTT. Translation: CASSDSPQGEAFF.

The chain uses TRBV29-1 and TRBJ1-1; maybe TRBD1 (5 bases). This CDR3 is built from 15 residues. V was shortened by 5 bases and J by 3 bases, with 19 bases between the two germline ends. Germline V gene lookup returns CDR1 SQVTM and CDR2 ANQGSEA. CDR3: CSVRKGTYEDTEAFF. The DNA of the CDR3 is TGCAGCGTTAGGAAGGGGACGTACGAGGACACTGAAGCTTTCTTT.

This sequence joins TRBV27 and TRBJ1-2, with D possibly TRBD1 on 5 matching bases. The CDR3 is 13 amino acids. Germline assignment: CDR1 MNHEY and CDR2 SMNVEV (reference sequence). The V gene lost 5 bases and the J gene lost 8 bases, with 15 bases spanning the gap. CDR3 in amino acids: CASSPMGPGGYTF. CDR3 in DNA: TGTGCCAGCAGTCCTATGGGACCGGGCGGCTACACCTTC.

This rearrangement joins TRBV21-1 to TRBJ1-5. TRBV21-1 is designated a pseudogene. CDR3 length: 18 residues. CDR3 coding DNA: TGTGCCAGCAGCATCCAACGCCAGATTGGGCGGCGCAATCAGCCCCAGCATTTT. Its protein product is CASSIQRQIGRRNQPQHF.

This chain links TRBV25-1 with TRBJ1-6; D gene ambiguous. V was cut by 1 base and J by 8 bases, with 6 bases left in between. The CDR3 is made up of 13 amino acids. CDR1 is MGHDK, CDR2 SYGVNS, per germline. CDR3 nucleotide sequence: TGTGCCAGCAGTGAATTTCGGTATTCACCCCTCCACTTT. It translates to CASSEFRYSPLHF.

This clone showed up just once. The V and J genes are TRBV30 and TRBJ2-7, with 10 bases fitting TRBD2. Unmatched junction bases numbered 4, after V lost 2 bases and J lost 9 bases. The CDR3 has 12 residues. Germline V CDR1 and CDR2: GTSNPN, SVGIG (reference sequence). Here the CDR3 DNA reads TGTGCCTGGAGTAGCGGGAGGGGAGGGCAGTACTTC. This gives the protein CAWSSGRGGQYF.

The chain is built from TRBV27 and TRBJ1-5, with 8 bases fitting TRBD1. The CDR3 has 17 residues. V shed 2 bases and J 7 bases; nucleotides not matched to a gene: 13. Germline V gene sequence: CDR1 MNHEY, CDR2 SMNVEV (reference sequence). This CDR3 is CASSLRTGNVVSQPQHF. The CDR3 DNA follows: TGTGCCAGCAGTTTAAGGACAGGGAACGTTGTCTCGCAGCCCCAGCATTTT.

This sequence joins TRBV2 and TRBJ2-7, with D maybe TRBD1 (6 bases). The CDR3 totals 16 residues. Germline loops: CDR1 SNHLY, CDR2 FYNNEI. V was clipped by 4 bases and J by 6 bases, with 22 bases between them. The CDR3 DNA is TGTGCCAGCAGTGGGCAGGGGCTGGGTACCTTCGGCGAGCAGTACTTC. As protein: CASSGQGLGTFGEQYF.

This rearrangement joins TRBV5-1 to TRBJ1-2; 10 bases align to TRBD1. Germline V gene lookup returns CDR1 SGHRS and CDR2 YFSETQ. This CDR3 region has 16 residues. V lost 6 bases, J lost 10 bases, and 18 bases stayed unmatched. For the CDR3, the DNA is TGCGCCAGCACCCTAACTCGGGACAGGGGTAATGAAGTCTACACCTTC. Amino acid sequence: CASTLTRDRGNEVYTF.

The rearrangement joins TRBV4-1 to TRBJ2-1; D unclear. The germline V gene encodes CDR1 MGHRA and CDR2 YSYEKL. The CDR3 totals 13 residues. V was clipped by 1 base and J by 10 bases, with 11 bases between them. In nucleotides, the CDR3 is TGCGCCAGCAGCCAAGTTGGAGTATACGAGCAGTTCTTC. Translation: CASSQVGVYEQFF.

V usage is TRBV7-9 and J usage is TRBJ2-1; D gene ambiguous. V was trimmed by 1 base and J by 0 bases, leaving 19 bases between them. Germline V lookup: CDR1 SEHNR, CDR2 FQNEAQ (reference sequence). The CDR3 is made up of 19 amino acids. The CDR3 DNA follows: TGTGCCAGCAGCTTAGATTGGCCGGAGCATCAGAGCTCCTACAATGAGCAGTTCTTC. Translating it yields CASSLDWPEHQSSYNEQFF.

The chain carries TRBV2 and TRBJ1-2; 9 positions agree with TRBD1. J gave up 4 bases and V 4 bases, and 22 bases lay outside the gene matches. Germline lookup yields CDR1 SNHLY and CDR2 FYNNEI. The CDR3 is 20 residues long. The DNA of the CDR3 is TGTGCCAGCAGTGTGCTTGTAGTCCGGGACAGGGAGGGCCGGATCTATGGCTACACCTTC. Translated, it gives CASSVLVVRDREGRIYGYTF.

The chain couples TRBV7-2 to TRBJ1-5; perhaps TRBD1 as D (6 bases). The CDR3 loop spans 15 amino acids. Germline CDR1 is SGHTA and CDR2 is FQGNSA. Trimming took 1 base from V and 3 from J, leaving 10 bases between them. The CDR3 loop reads CASSLVGGNNQPQHF. In DNA form, the CDR3 reads TGTGCCAGCAGCTTAGTAGGGGGAAACAATCAGCCCCAGCATTTT.

V gene TRBV5-1 combines with J gene TRBJ2-7, with D tentatively TRBD1 or TRBD2 (6 bases each). The germline CDR1 and CDR2 sequences are SGHRS and YFSETQ. V lost 1 base to trimming and J lost 5 bases, with 16 bases between them. The CDR3 contains 15 residues. CDR3 sequence: CASSLMVRGVDEQYF. CDR3 DNA sequence: TGCGCCAGCAGCTTGATGGTGAGGGGGGTCGACGAGCAGTACTTC.

The chain is built from TRBV6-6 and TRBJ1-6; 10 bases agree with TRBD1. CDR1 and CDR2 (germline): MNHNY, SVGAGI (reference sequence). This CDR3 has 15 residues. The ends lost 5 bases at V and 8 bases at J; junction bases unmatched: 6. The CDR3 reads CASSPDRGRYSPLHF. CDR3 coding DNA: TGTGCCAGCAGTCCAGACAGGGGGCGATATTCACCCCTCCACTTT.

The chain combines TRBV7-2 with TRBJ2-1; TRBD2 matches 10 bases. Germline CDR1 reads SGHTA; CDR2 reads FQGNSA. V dropped 5 bases and J dropped 9; count of bases not matched to a gene: 13. The CDR3 is 16 residues long. For the CDR3, the DNA is TGTGCCAGCAGCCCCCTCCTAGCGGGAGAGCGTGTTGAGCAGTTCTTC. As protein: CASSPLLAGERVEQFF. The entire variable domain, with the rest obtained from reference TRBV7-2 and TRBJ2-1, is as follows: GAGVSQSPSNKVTEKGKDVELRCDPISGHTALYWYRQSLGQGLEFLIYFQGNSAPDKSGLPSDRFSAERTGGSVSTLTIQRTQQEDSAVYLCASSPLLAGERVEQFFGPGTRLTVL.

The chain has TRBV9 and TRBJ2-5; tentatively, D is TRBD2 (5 bases). The CDR3 is made up of 13 amino acids. CDR1 SGDLS and CDR2 YYNGEE come from the germline V gene. V gave up 3 bases and J gave up 5 bases, with 11 bases separating them. This CDR3 reads CASSAGLEETQYF. CDR3 nucleotides: TGTGCCAGCAGCGCCGGACTTGAGGAGACCCAGTACTTC.

The chain carries TRBV9 and TRBJ1-4, with TRBD1 identical over 7 bases. V lost 3 bases and J lost 6; bases outside the gene matches: 8. Germline V CDR1 and CDR2: SGDLS, YYNGEE. This CDR3 is 15 amino acids long. CDR3 bases: TGTGCCAGCAGCGCCCGACAGGGAATGGATGAAAAACTGTTTTTT. Its translation is CASSARQGMDEKLFF.

This rearrangement joins TRBV5-1 to TRBJ2-7; D not certain. CDR1 is SGHRS, CDR2 YFSETQ, per germline. Deletions cut 2 bases from V and 2 bases from J, with 14 bases between. This CDR3 contains 15 residues. The CDR3 DNA follows: TGCGCCAGCAGCTTAGATCTTCTTGGGCCCTACGAGCAGTACTTC. Residues: CASSLDLLGPYEQYF.

The chain uses TRBV18 and TRBJ1-1; 8 bases fit TRBD1. The CDR3 covers 13 residues. Per the germline V gene, CDR1 is KGHSH and CDR2 is LQKENI. Unmatched junction bases numbered 1, after V lost 3 bases and J lost 4 bases. The CDR3 loop reads CASSPDRATEAFF. CDR3 DNA: TGTGCCAGCTCACCGGACAGGGCCACTGAAGCTTTCTTT.

The rearrangement uses TRBV19 and TRBJ2-3; TRBD2 matches at 12 bases. The CDR3 is 16 amino acids. Germline CDR1 reads LNHDA; CDR2 reads SQIVND (reference sequence). Germline trimming cut 5 bases from V and 4 bases from J; bases unmatched to any gene: 7. CDR3 sequence (DNA): TGTGCCAGTAGTTCCCAAGGGACTAGCGGGTCAGATACGCAGTATTTT. This sequence encodes CASSSQGTSGSDTQYF. Filled out from reference TRBV19 and TRBJ2-3, the complete variable domain reads DGGITQSPKYLFRKEGQNVTLSCEQNLNHDAMYWYRQDPGQGLRLIYYSQIVNDFQKGDIAEGYSVSREKKESFPLTVTSAQKNPTAFYLCASSSQGTSGSDTQYFGPGTRLTVL.